Listed below are T cell receptor beta chains from one sample, sequenced in a study of shared clonotypes between healthy human individuals. TCRdb's table, derived via immunoSEQ multiplex PCR, lists solely in-frame clones and lacks some. The sample carries about 2.1 million clones, around 95% recorded once. The sample consisted of naive CD8+ T cells from PBMCs. The receptors stem from a man younger than 35 in good health. Some clones in this sample may be carry-over from other donors' samples. The CDR3 runs from the conserved cysteine through the conserved F or W. The D gene is left open where the match is weak. The size entry is marked missing in some rows and otherwise reads once, few, many or a size class.

>TRBJ1-5|TRBV28|-|-
TGTGCCAGCAGTTTTGCAGGGACTCTGAGCAATCAGCCCCAGCATTTT
CASSFAGTLSNQPQHF
>TRBJ2-3|TRBV9|once|TRBD2
TGTGCCAGCAGCGTAGAGGATAGGCGAGCGGGGGCCACAGATACGCAGTATTTT
CASSVEDRRAGATDTQYF
>TRBJ2-7|TRBV28|-|-
TGTGCCAGCAGTTTAACACCGGACCCTAGCTCCTACGAGCAGTACTTC
CASSLTPDPSSYEQYF
>TRBJ2-7|TRBV28|once|-
TGTGCCAGCAGTTGGCGGCATAACTCCTACGAGCAGTACTTC
CASSWRHNSYEQYF
>TRBJ2-7|TRBV13|-|-
TGTGCCAGCAGCTTGCGGGGCCTTTCCTACGAGCAGTACTTC
CASSLRGLSYEQYF
>TRBJ1-5|TRBV23-1|once|-
TGCGCCAGCAGCCAAGACCGGGGGCTCAGCAATCAGCCCCAGCATTTT
CASSQDRGLSNQPQHF
>TRBJ2-7|TRBV11-2|-|-
TGTGCCAGCAGCGTCGTGGGGTGGCCCTACGAGCAGTACTTC
CASSVVGWPYEQYF
>TRBJ2-7|TRBV15|few|-
TGTGCCACCAGCGATCGCTACGAGCAGTACTTC
CATSDRYEQYF
>TRBJ1-1|TRBV9|-|-
TGTGCCAGCAGCCCATGGGGAGGGACAAACACTGAAGCTTTCTTT
CASSPWGGTNTEAFF
>TRBJ2-7|TRBV19|-|TRBD1
TGTGCCAGTTCGACAGGGGGTTCCTACGAGCAGTACTTC
CASSTGGSYEQYF
>TRBJ2-7|TRBV10-1|-|-
TGCGCCAGCAGTGAGTCGGTGGGCCTGACTGGCGACGAGCAGTACTTC
CASSESVGLTGDEQYF
>TRBJ1-2|TRBV27|once|TRBD1
TGTGCCAGCAGTTATGGCAGGGGGGGGGATGGCTACACCTTC
CASSYGRGGDGYTF
>TRBJ1-3|TRBV10-1|-|TRBD1
TGCGCCAGCAGTGAGCGGACAGGGGCCCGAGGGTCTGGAAACACCATATATTTT
CASSERTGARGSGNTIYF
>TRBJ1-4|TRBV19|-|TRBD1
TGTGCCACTAGGGACAGGGATAATGAAAAACTGTTTTTT
CATRDRDNEKLFF
>TRBJ2-3|TRBV27|-|TRBD2
TGTGCCAGCAGTCCCCCTAGCGGGATCGGGACAGATACGCAGTATTTT
CASSPPSGIGTDTQYF
>TRBJ1-1|TRBV7-9|-|-
TGTGCCAGCAGCGGGGGAGGGGGTGCTGAAGCTTTCTTT
CASSGGGGAEAFF
>TRBJ2-7|TRBV7-9|-|TRBD2
TGTGCCAGCAGCTTAGAGGTACTAGCGGGAGCCAACGAGCAGTACTTC
CASSLEVLAGANEQYF
>TRBJ2-7|TRBV2|-|-
TGTGCCAGCAGTGACTGGGGTGGGGAAACCTACGAGCAGTACTTC
CASSDWGGETYEQYF
>TRBJ2-1|TRBV5-1|-|TRBD2
TGCGCCAGCAGCTTGGTCTATCGGGAGGGCGGGTACAATGAGCAGTTCTTC
CASSLVYREGGYNEQFF
>TRBJ2-7|TRBV29-1|-|-
TGCAGCGCTGGATCTACTAGTCTCTCCTACGAGCAGTACTTC
CSAGSTSLSYEQYF
>TRBJ1-5|TRBV27|once|-
TGTGCCAGCAGTGCAACGGGACACCGCAATCAGCCCCAGCATTTT
CASSATGHRNQPQHF
>TRBJ2-7|TRBV27|-|-
TGTGCCAGCTCCCTTGCCCTCGGAGTCTCCGAGCAGTACTTC
CASSLALGVSEQYF
>TRBJ1-4|TRBV7-7|-|-
TGTGCCAGCAGCCCAATTACACAGGGAAATGAAAAACTGTTTTTT
CASSPITQGNEKLFF
>TRBJ1-5|TRBV15|-|-
TGTGCCACCAGCAGTGACTTGAGGACTCAGCCCCAGCATTTT
CATSSDLRTQPQHF
>TRBJ2-7|TRBV4-2|-|TRBD2
TGTGCCAGCAGCCAAGATCTGTCCGGGAGGACCACCTCCTACGAGCAGTACTTC
CASSQDLSGRTTSYEQYF
>TRBJ1-1|TRBV28|-|-
TGTGCCAGCGGTAATGCCAGGATAGCCACTGAAGCTTTCTTT
CASGNARIATEAFF
>TRBJ2-7|TRBV28|-|TRBD1
TGTGCCAGCAGGTATCAGGACAGGGGTATCTACGAGCAGTACTTC
CASRYQDRGIYEQYF
>TRBJ2-1|TRBV7-9|-|TRBD2
TGTGCCAGCAGCTCTTACACTAGCGGGGGCAGGGAGCAGTTCTTC
CASSSYTSGGREQFF
>TRBJ2-2|TRBV5-6|-|-
TGTGCCAGCAGCCCCCCACTTAGGGCCGGGGAGCTGTTTTTT
CASSPPLRAGELFF
>TRBJ2-1|TRBV28|-|TRBD2
TGTGCCAGCAGTTTAAGGTCCCCTAGCGGATCCTACAATGAGCAGTTCTTC
CASSLRSPSGSYNEQFF
>TRBJ2-7|TRBV7-9|-|TRBD2
TGTGCCAGCAGCCCACCAGGAGTAGCGGGAGTAGTCGAGCAGTACTTC
CASSPPGVAGVVEQYF
>TRBJ1-2|TRBV27|-|-
TGTGCCGCGGGCCCAGGGATGTCCTATGGCTACACCTTC
CAAGPGMSYGYTF